The rows below give T cell receptor beta chains drawn from one sample of a study of CD8+CD57+ T cells in acquired aplastic anemia. In TCRdb, the reads were re-called with MiXCR into one record per CDR3 protein. The repertoire consists of 160,000 or so distinct CDR3 sequences, with about 45% occurring once and the leading ten covering roughly 1.1%. The sample comprised sorted CD4+, CD8+, or CD8+CD57+ T cells (not recorded which) from PBMCs. Receptor source: a human donor with aplastic anemia. The CDR3 runs from the conserved cysteine through the conserved F or W. D genes are given only for firm matches. A row's size may be missing; if present it is once, few, many or a size class.

>TRBV7-2|TRBJ2-7|.|.
CASSLPEGVAYEQYF
TGTGCCAGCAGCCTTCCGGAAGGGGTAGCCTACGAGCAGTACTTC
>TRBV5-1|TRBJ1-3|.|many
CASKDGGNTIYF
TGCGCCAGCAAGGACGGGGGAAACACCATATATTTT
>TRBV10-1|TRBJ1-1|.|many
CASSEAGRWNTEAFF
TGCGCCAGCAGTGAGGCAGGGCGTTGGAACACTGAAGCTTTCTTT
>TRBV7-9|TRBJ1-2|.|many
CASSLDRGGVYGYTF
TGTGCCAGCAGCTTAGATCGGGGAGGGGTGTATGGCTACACCTTC
>TRBV3-1|TRBJ2-7|.|many
CASSQDLNKPGRSNEQYF
TGTGCCAGCAGCCAAGATCTCAACAAGCCGGGACGTTCCAACGAGCAGTACTTC
>TRBV18|TRBJ1-1|.|few
CASSPKGGGTTEAFF
TGTGCCAGCTCACCAAAGGGCGGAGGAACCACTGAAGCTTTCTTT
>TRBV20-1|TRBJ2-7|.|.
CSASGDGKRSGEQYF
TGCAGTGCTAGCGGGGACGGGAAAAGGTCTGGCGAGCAGTACTTC
>TRBV6-1|TRBJ2-5|TRBD2|once
CASRTTSGEETQYF
TGTGCCAGCAGAACGACTAGCGGGGAAGAGACCCAGTACTTC
>TRBV10-3|TRBJ2-7|.|.
CAILDGTYEQHF
TGTGCCATTCTCGACGGCACCTACGAGCAGCACTTC
>TRBV7-2|TRBJ1-6|.|.
CASSLKASRVSPLHF
TGTGCCAGCAGCTTAAAGGCCAGCCGAGTTTCACCCCTCCACTTT
>TRBV5-1|TRBJ1-2|TRBD1|many
CASSEGQGGYGYTF
TGCGCCAGCAGCGAGGGACAGGGGGGCTATGGCTACACCTTC
>TRBV27|TRBJ2-1|TRBD2|.
CASGTKRGTYNEQFF
TGTGCCAGCGGAACCAAGCGGGGGACCTACAATGAGCAGTTCTTC
>TRBV20-1|TRBJ1-4|.|.
CSAARDATNEKLFF
TGCAGTGCTGCGCGGGATGCAACTAATGAAAAACTGTTTTTT
>TRBV20-1|TRBJ1-2|TRBD1|.
CSASVEGQGNGYTF
TGCAGTGCTAGTGTGGAGGGACAGGGGAATGGCTACACCTTC
>TRBV12-3/TRBV12-4|TRBJ1-1|TRBD1|.
CASSSQGDITEAFF
TGTGCCAGCAGTTCGCAGGGGGACATCACTGAAGCTTTCTTT
>TRBV7-8|TRBJ2-3|.|many
CASSLAVTGLETDTQYF
TGTGCCAGCAGCTTAGCGGTCACAGGGTTGGAAACAGATACGCAGTATTTT
>TRBV12-3/TRBV12-4|TRBJ2-6|.|many
CASSLASGANVLTF
TGTGCCAGCAGTTTGGCATCTGGGGCCAACGTCCTGACTTTC
>TRBV5-4|TRBJ1-1|TRBD1|.
CASSLEWTGLTEAFF
TGTGCCAGCAGCTTGGAGTGGACAGGGCTCACTGAAGCTTTCTTT
>TRBV5-1|TRBJ2-3|.|many
CASSLDGTSTDTQYF
TGCGCCAGCAGCTTGGACGGGACTAGCACAGATACGCAGTATTTT
>TRBV6-4|TRBJ2-3|.|.
CASSYRATDTQYF
TGTGCCAGCAGCTATCGAGCTACAGATACGCAGTATTTT
>TRBV15|TRBJ2-2|TRBD1|many
CATGDRGRRTGELFF
TGTGCCACAGGAGACAGGGGGCGCCGGACCGGGGAGCTGTTTTTT
>TRBV10-3|TRBJ1-1|.|few
CAISAGEAEAFF
TGTGCCATCAGTGCAGGGGAGGCTGAAGCTTTCTTT
>TRBV5-5|TRBJ1-1|TRBD1|.
CASSWFKQGTEAFF
TGTGCCAGCAGCTGGTTTAAACAGGGGACTGAAGCTTTCTTT
>TRBV29-1|TRBJ2-1|.|many
CSVEERGQRYNEQFF
TGCAGCGTTGAAGAGAGGGGCCAGCGCTACAATGAGCAGTTCTTC
>TRBV15|TRBJ1-3|.|few
CATSRDLGKSSGNTIYF
TGTGCCACCAGCAGAGATTTAGGGAAGAGCTCTGGAAACACCATATATTTT
>TRBV3-1|TRBJ1-1|TRBD1|few
CASGQQGSTEAFF
TGTGCCAGCGGCCAACAGGGGTCCACTGAAGCTTTCTTT
>TRBV20-1|TRBJ2-7|TRBD2|.
CSARGVNEQYF
TGCAGTGCCCGGGGGGTCAACGAGCAGTACTTC
>TRBV5-4|TRBJ2-5|TRBD2|.
CASSRGGVRETQYF
TGTGCCAGCAGCCGCGGGGGGGTACGAGAGACCCAGTACTTC
>TRBV24-1|TRBJ2-3|.|.
CATSAAVSTDTQYF
TGTGCCACCAGTGCCGCGGTTAGCACAGATACGCAGTATTTT
>TRBV12-3/TRBV12-4|TRBJ2-7|.|.
CASRAAMGAAYEQYF
TGTGCCAGCAGGGCCGCAATGGGCGCCGCCTACGAGCAGTACTTC
>TRBV15|TRBJ2-1|TRBD2|.
CATSESSGGAYNEQFF
TGTGCCACCAGTGAGTCTAGCGGGGGGGCCTACAATGAGCAGTTCTTC
>TRBV18|TRBJ2-7|.|.
CASSPRSLYSYEQYF
TGTGCCAGCTCACCACGTTCTCTCTACTCCTACGAGCAGTACTTC